Following are 14 T cell receptor beta chains from one sample sequenced in a study of CD8+ T cells in alopecia areata. For about 5 patients, CD4+ cells were sorted into CD25+CD127- cells. Following extraction, RNA underwent reverse transcription to cDNA, which served as the sequencing template. The table came from immunoSEQ multiplex PCR; TCRdb's copy has only in-frame clones and leaves some out. The sample includes around 20,000 clones, 60% to 65% seen only once; the top ten take roughly 4.5%. The sample comprised CD4+ Tregs sorted from blood. The origin of the receptors is a human donor with alopecia areata.

The DNA of the CDR3 is TGCGCCAGCAGCCTACAGGGGGGGTCCTACAATGAGCAGTTCTTC. Its protein product is CASSLQGGSYNEQFF. The chain couples TRBV4-3 to TRBJ2-1, with D perhaps TRBD1 (8 bases). Germline lookup yields CDR1 LGHNA and CDR2 YSLEER. This CDR3 comprises 15 residues. Trimming left V 4 bases short and J 1 base short, with 11 bases between.

The chain uses TRBV2 and TRBJ1-3; 7 nucleotides agree with TRBD1. J lost 4 bases, V lost 6 bases, and 6 bases had no gene match. The germline CDR1 and CDR2 sequences are SNHLY and FYNNEI. This CDR3 contains 14 residues. CDR3 DNA: TGTGCCAGCAGACCGAGGGGGCTCGGAAACACCATATATTTT. This sequence encodes CASRPRGLGNTIYF.

This chain connects TRBV6-5 to TRBJ2-5; no definite D call. The DNA matches TRBJ2-7 better at its end, which makes the J call doubtful. Germline V lookup: CDR1 MNHEY, CDR2 SVGAGI. There are 12 residues in the CDR3. In nucleotides, the CDR3 is TGTGCCAGCAGAAGAAAAACCTACGAGCAGTACTTC. Its translation: CASRRKTYEQYF.

This chain links TRBV28 with TRBJ2-7; D is unresolved. The CDR3 has 13 amino acids. Germline V lookup: CDR1 MDHEN, CDR2 SYDVKM. Between the trimmed V and J ends, which lost 1 base and 4 bases, there was a span of 8 bases. The CDR3, as DNA: TGTGCCAGCAGTTTATTCCAAAGTTACGAGCAGTACTTC. Its translation is CASSLFQSYEQYF.

The chain joins TRBV12-5 to TRBJ2-1, with a tentative D call TRBD2 (5 bases). V lost 7 bases and J 6 bases, leaving 16 bases between the germline ends. This CDR3 is built from 14 residues. Germline CDR1 LGHNT, CDR2 FRNRAP. The CDR3 spells CASEAEVVFNEQFF. In DNA, the CDR3 is TGTGCTAGTGAGGCGGAGGTAGTATTCAATGAGCAGTTCTTC.

The chain has TRBV29-1 and TRBJ1-6; no definite D call. The CDR3 has 13 amino acids. Looked up from germline, CDR1 is SQVTM and CDR2 is ANQGSEA. V was pared by 7 bases and J by 7 bases, with 14 bases between. CDR3 sequence reads: CSARGGNNSPLHF. As DNA, the CDR3 is TGCAGCGCCCGGGGAGGGAACAATTCACCCCTCCACTTT. The variable domain in full, completed from reference TRBV29-1 and TRBJ1-6, reads SAVISQKPSRDICQRGTSLTIQCQVDSQVTMMFWYRQQPGQSLTLIATANQGSEATYESGFVIDKFPISRPNLTFSTLTVSNMSPEDSSIYLCSARGGNNSPLHFGNGTRLTVT.

The V call is TRBV11-2, the J call TRBJ2-7; D not resolved. Trimming cost V 1 base and J 6 bases, with 10 bases left between them. Germline V gene data show CDR1 as SGHAT and CDR2 as FQNNGV. The CDR3 has 13 residues. The CDR3 DNA sequence: TGTGCCAGCAGCTTAGGCCAAGCGTTCGAGCAGTACTTC. Encoded protein: CASSLGQAFEQYF.

The DNA for the CDR3 is TGCGCCAGCAGCTTTCTAGCGGGGGGGCGGAATGAGCAGTTCTTC. This encodes CASSFLAGGRNEQFF. This chain connects TRBV5-1 to TRBJ2-1; 12 bases are shared with TRBD2. Germline lookup yields CDR1 SGHRS and CDR2 YFSETQ. CDR3 length: 15 residues. The V gene end was trimmed by 2 bases and the J gene end by 7 bases; junction bases not matched to a gene: 4.

The CDR3 sequence is CASSLGYQETQYF. The CDR3 DNA is TGCGCCAGCAGCTTGGGCTACCAAGAGACCCAGTACTTC. The chain employs TRBV5-1 and TRBJ2-5, with D unclear. The germline CDR1 and CDR2 sequences are SGHRS and YFSETQ. The V end was cut by 0 bases, the J end by 0 bases, with 3 bases between. CDR3 length: 13 residues.

The chain links TRBV15 to TRBJ2-6; no firm D call. Trimming pared 0 bases from V and 4 bases from J, leaving 7 bases between. The germline gives CDR1 LNHNV, CDR2 YYDKDF (reference sequence). The CDR3 totals 15 residues. In DNA, the CDR3 is TGTGCCACCAGCAGAGATAAGTCCGGGGCCAACGTCCTGACTTTC. Translating gives CATSRDKSGANVLTF. The variable domain in full, with the rest retrieved from reference TRBV15 and TRBJ2-6, is DAMVIQNPRYQVTQFGKPVTLSCSQTLNHNVMYWYQQKSSQAPKLLFHYYDKDFNNEADTPDNFQSRRPNTSFCFLDIRSPGLGDTAMYLCATSRDKSGANVLTFGAGSRLTVL.

The rearrangement uses TRBV4-2 and TRBJ1-3; D perhaps matches TRBD1 (5 bases). Germline loops: CDR1 LGHNA, CDR2 YNFKEQ. V lost 1 base and J 2 bases, leaving 12 bases between the germline ends. The CDR3 sequence is 16 residues long. CDR3 DNA sequence: TGTGCCAGCAGCCAAGGGGGGAAGGTCCCTGGAAACACCATATATTTT. Protein product: CASSQGGKVPGNTIYF.

The chain joins TRBV29-1 to TRBJ1-1, with D possibly being TRBD1 (5 bases). The CDR3 runs to 13 residues. Trimming took off 7 bases at V and 0 bases at J, with 12 bases between the two ends. The germline V gene has CDR1 SQVTM and CDR2 ANQGSEA. CDR3 nucleotide sequence: TGCAGCGGCTGGGGGAGGATGAACACTGAAGCTTTCTTT. Protein: CSGWGRMNTEAFF.

V is TRBV18 and J is TRBJ1-1; D remains unclear. The germline gives CDR1 KGHSH, CDR2 LQKENI. CDR3 length equals 16 residues. Trimming removed 3 bases at V and 5 bases at J, with 19 bases between. The chain's CDR3 is CASSPQTGQLGTEAFF. CDR3 DNA: TGTGCCAGCTCACCTCAAACTGGGCAGTTGGGTACTGAAGCTTTCTTT.

The rearrangement joins TRBV2 to TRBJ2-5; unclear D gene. Germline CDR1 is SNHLY and CDR2 is FYNNEI. V lost 6 bases to trimming and J lost 5 bases, with 10 bases between them. The CDR3 is 12 residues long. CDR3 loop: CASRILGETQYF. CDR3 coding DNA: TGTGCCAGCAGAATTTTAGGGGAGACCCAGTACTTC.